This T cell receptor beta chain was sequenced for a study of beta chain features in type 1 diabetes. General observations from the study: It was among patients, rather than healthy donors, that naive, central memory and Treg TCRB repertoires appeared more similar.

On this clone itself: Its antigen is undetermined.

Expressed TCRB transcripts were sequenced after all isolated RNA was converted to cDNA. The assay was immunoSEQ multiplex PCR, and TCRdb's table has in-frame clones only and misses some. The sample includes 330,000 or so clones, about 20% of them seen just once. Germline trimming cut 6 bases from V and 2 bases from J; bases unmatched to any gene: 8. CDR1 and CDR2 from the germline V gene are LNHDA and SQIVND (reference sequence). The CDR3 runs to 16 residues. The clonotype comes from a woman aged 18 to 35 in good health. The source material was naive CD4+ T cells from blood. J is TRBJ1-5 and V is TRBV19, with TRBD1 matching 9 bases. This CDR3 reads CASSLQGAEGNQPQHF. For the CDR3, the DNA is TGTGCCAGTAGCCTACAGGGGGCAGAGGGCAATCAGCCCCAGCATTTT. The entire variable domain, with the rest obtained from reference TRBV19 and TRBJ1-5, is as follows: DGGITQSPKYLFRKEGQNVTLSCEQNLNHDAMYWYRQDPGQGLRLIYYSQIVNDFQKGDIAEGYSVSREKKESFPLTVTSAQKNPTAFYLCASSLQGAEGNQPQHFGDGTRLSIL.